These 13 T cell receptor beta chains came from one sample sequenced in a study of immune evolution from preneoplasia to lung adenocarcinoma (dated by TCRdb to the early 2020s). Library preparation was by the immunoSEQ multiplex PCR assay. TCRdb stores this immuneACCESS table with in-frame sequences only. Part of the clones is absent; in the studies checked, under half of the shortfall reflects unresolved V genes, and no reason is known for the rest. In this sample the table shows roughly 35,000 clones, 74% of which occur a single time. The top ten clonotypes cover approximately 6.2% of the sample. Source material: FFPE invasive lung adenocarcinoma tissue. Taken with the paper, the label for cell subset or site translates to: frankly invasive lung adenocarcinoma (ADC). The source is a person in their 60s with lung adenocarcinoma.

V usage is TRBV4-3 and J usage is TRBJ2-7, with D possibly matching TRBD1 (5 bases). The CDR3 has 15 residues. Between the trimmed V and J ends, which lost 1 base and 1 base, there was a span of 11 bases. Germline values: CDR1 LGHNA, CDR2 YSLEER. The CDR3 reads CASSQAMTVSYEQYF. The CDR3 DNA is TGCGCCAGCAGCCAAGCAATGACAGTATCCTACGAGCAGTACTTC.

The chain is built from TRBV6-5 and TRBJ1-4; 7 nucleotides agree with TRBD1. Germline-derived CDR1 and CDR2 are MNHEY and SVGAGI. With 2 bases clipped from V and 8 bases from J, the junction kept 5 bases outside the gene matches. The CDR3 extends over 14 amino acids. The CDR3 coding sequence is TGTGCCAGCAGTTACGACAGGGTCGACGAAAAACTGTTTTTT. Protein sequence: CASSYDRVDEKLFF.

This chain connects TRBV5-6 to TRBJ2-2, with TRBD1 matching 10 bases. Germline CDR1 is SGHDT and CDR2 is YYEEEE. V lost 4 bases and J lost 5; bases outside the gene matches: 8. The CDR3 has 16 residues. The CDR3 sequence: CASSLRQGAGTGELFF. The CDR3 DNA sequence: TGTGCCAGCAGCCTCCGACAGGGGGCGGGTACCGGGGAGCTGTTTTTT.

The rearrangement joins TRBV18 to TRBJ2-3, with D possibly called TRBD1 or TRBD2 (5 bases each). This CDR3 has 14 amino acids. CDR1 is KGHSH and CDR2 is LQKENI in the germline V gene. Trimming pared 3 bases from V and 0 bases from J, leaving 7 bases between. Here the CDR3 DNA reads TGTGCCAGCTCACCTAGGGACAGCACAGATACGCAGTATTTT. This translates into CASSPRDSTDTQYF. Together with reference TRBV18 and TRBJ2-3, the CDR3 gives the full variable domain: NAGVMQNPRHLVRRRGQEARLRCSPMKGHSHVYWYRQLPEEGLKFMVYLQKENIIDESGMPKERFSAEFPKEGPSILRIQQVVRGDSAAYFCASSPRDSTDTQYFGPGTRLTVL.

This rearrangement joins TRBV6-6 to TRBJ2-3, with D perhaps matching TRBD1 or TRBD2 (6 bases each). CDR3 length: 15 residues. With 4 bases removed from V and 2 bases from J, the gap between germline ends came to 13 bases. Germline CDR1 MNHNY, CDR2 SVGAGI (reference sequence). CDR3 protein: CASSSLTGATDTQYF. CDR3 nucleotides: TGTGCCAGCAGTTCCCTGACGGGGGCCACAGATACGCAGTATTTT.

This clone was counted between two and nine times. The CDR3 here is CAWSGTGEQPQHF. CDR3 nucleotides: TGTGCCTGGAGTGGAACAGGGGAGCAGCCCCAGCATTTT. This rearrangement joins TRBV30 to TRBJ1-5, with 7 bases lining up with TRBD1. V was clipped by 1 base and J by 7 bases; unmatched bases: 4. Germline V gene lookup returns CDR1 GTSNPN and CDR2 SVGIG (reference sequence). This CDR3 has 13 amino acids.

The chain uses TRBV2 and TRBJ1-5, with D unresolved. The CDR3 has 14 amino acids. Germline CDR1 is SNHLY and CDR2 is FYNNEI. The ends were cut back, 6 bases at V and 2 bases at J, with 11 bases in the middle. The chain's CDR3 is CASSGPRGNQPQHF. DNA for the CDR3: TGTGCCAGCAGCGGCCCTCGGGGCAATCAGCCCCAGCATTTT.

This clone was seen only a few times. CDR3 region: CASSQVVPGNTGELFF. The DNA for the CDR3 is TGTGCCAGCAGCCAAGTTGTTCCGGGCAACACCGGGGAGCTGTTTTTT. The chain has TRBV7-6 and TRBJ2-2, with D uncertain. The germline V gene has CDR1 SGHVS and CDR2 FNYEAQ. The CDR3 runs 16 residues. Trimming took 5 bases from V and 2 from J, leaving 15 bases between them.

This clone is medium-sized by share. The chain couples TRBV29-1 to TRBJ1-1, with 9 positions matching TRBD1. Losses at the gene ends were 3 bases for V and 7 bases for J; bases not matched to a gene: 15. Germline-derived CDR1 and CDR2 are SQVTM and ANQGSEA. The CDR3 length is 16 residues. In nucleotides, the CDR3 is TGCAGCGTTGAGGGGGACAGGGCGAGGTCGAAGGGTGAAGCTTTCTTT. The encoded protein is CSVEGDRARSKGEAFF.

For the CDR3, the DNA is TGCAGCGTGGCCAGGGTCAACGAGCAGTACTTC. Protein product: CSVARVNEQYF. This chain links TRBV29-1 with TRBJ2-7, with D possibly being TRBD1 (5 bases). Trimming stripped 6 bases from V and 5 bases from J, with 11 bases between. CDR1 and CDR2 from the germline V gene are SQVTM and ANQGSEA. The CDR3 sequence is 11 residues long.

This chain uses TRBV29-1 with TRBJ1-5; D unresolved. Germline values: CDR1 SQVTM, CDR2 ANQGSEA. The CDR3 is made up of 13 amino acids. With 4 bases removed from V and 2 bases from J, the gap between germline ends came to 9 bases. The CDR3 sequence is CSVGGTGNQPQHF. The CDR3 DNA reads TGCAGCGTTGGGGGTACAGGCAATCAGCCCCAGCATTTT.

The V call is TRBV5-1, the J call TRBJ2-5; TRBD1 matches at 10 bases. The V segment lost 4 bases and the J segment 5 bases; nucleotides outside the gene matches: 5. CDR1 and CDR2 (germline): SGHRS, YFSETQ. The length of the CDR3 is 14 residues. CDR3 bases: TGCGCCAGCAGCACGGGACAGGGGCTGGAGACCCAGTACTTC. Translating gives CASSTGQGLETQYF.

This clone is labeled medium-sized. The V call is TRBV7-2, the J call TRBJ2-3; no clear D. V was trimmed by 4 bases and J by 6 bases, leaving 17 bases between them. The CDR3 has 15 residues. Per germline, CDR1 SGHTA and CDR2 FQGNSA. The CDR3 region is CASSYSPAESDTQYF. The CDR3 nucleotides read TGTGCCAGCAGCTATTCACCGGCCGAGTCGGATACGCAGTATTTT.